These 6 T cell receptor beta chains were sequenced from one sample in a study of cytomegalovirus exposure and HLA in healthy donors. Some clones are missing from TCRdb's copy, which holds only in-frame ones; the method was immunoSEQ multiplex PCR. The table records 250,000 to 350,000 clones, roughly nine tenths of them present only once. The sequenced material came from PBMCs. The receptors come from a woman aged 25 to 39 in good health and CMV-seropositive.

V gene TRBV6-5 combines with J gene TRBJ2-3, with D tentatively TRBD1 (6 bases). The CDR3 extends over 15 amino acids. V was cut by 2 bases and J by 0 bases, with 9 bases left in between. Germline CDR1 MNHEY, CDR2 SVGAGI. The CDR3 sequence: CASSYVTGSTDTQYF. DNA for the CDR3: TGTGCCAGCAGTTACGTGACAGGAAGCACAGATACGCAGTATTTT.

V is TRBV30 and J is TRBJ1-1, with D possibly matching TRBD1 (5 bases). Germline-derived CDR1 and CDR2 are GTSNPN and SVGIG (reference sequence). This CDR3 has 12 residues. As DNA, the CDR3 is TGTGGCACCCCAGGGATGAACACTGAAGCTTTCTTT. Translated: CGTPGMNTEAFF.

This chain uses TRBV7-8 with TRBJ1-5; D is ambiguous. V gave up 4 bases and J gave up 9 bases, with 10 bases separating them. The CDR3 consists of 12 residues. Germline assignment: CDR1 SGHVS and CDR2 FQNEAQ. The CDR3 DNA follows: TGTGCCAGCAGCTCTGCCCCTGGGCCCCAGCATTTT. This encodes CASSSAPGPQHF.

The rearrangement links TRBV15 to TRBJ2-2; 7 nucleotides line up with TRBD2. Germline V gene sequence: CDR1 LNHNV, CDR2 YYDKDF (reference sequence). With V trimmed by 9 bases and J by 2 bases, 6 bases remained unmatched. The CDR3 covers 14 residues. Here the CDR3 DNA reads TGTGCCACTTCCGGGACTACAAACACCGGGGAGCTGTTTTTT. The encoded protein is CATSGTTNTGELFF.

This clone was seen once. This rearrangement joins TRBV7-6 to TRBJ2-5; 12 bases map to TRBD2. Trimming removed 3 bases from V and 7 bases from J; junction bases left unmatched: 12. CDR1 is SGHVS, CDR2 FNYEAQ, per germline. The CDR3 is made up of 17 amino acids. CDR3 region: CASSFPGPMTSGGTQYF. As DNA, the CDR3 is TGTGCCAGCAGCTTCCCCGGCCCCATGACTAGCGGGGGGACCCAGTACTTC. Complete variable domain (other parts from reference TRBV7-6 and TRBJ2-5): GAGVSQSPRYKVTKRGQDVALRCDPISGHVSLYWYRQALGQGPEFLTYFNYEAQQDKSGLPNDRFSAERPEGSISTLTIQRTEQRDSAMYRCASSFPGPMTSGGTQYFGPGTRLLVL.

This clone has more than one count but fewer than ten. The V and J genes are TRBV9 and TRBJ1-1; D is possibly TRBD1 (6 bases). Trimming shortened V by 4 bases and J by 4 bases, and 20 bases separated the two germline ends. Germline V lookup: CDR1 SGDLS, CDR2 YYNGEE. This CDR3 has 16 amino acids. CDR3 bases: TGTGCCAGCAGCCCCCGGACAGCAGGGGTAGGCACTGAAGCTTTCTTT. It codes for CASSPRTAGVGTEAFF.